This T cell receptor beta chain was captured by sequencing in a study of cytomegalovirus exposure and HLA in healthy donors. This CDR3 has 15 residues. V lost 3 bases, J lost 6 bases, and 8 bases stayed unmatched. The germline V gene encodes CDR1 MNHEY and CDR2 SVGAGI. Profiled with immunoSEQ multiplex PCR; TCRdb holds only in-frame clones, not every one. Among more than 100,000 clones listed, 70% to 90% were seen once. The study's findings and limits: Rare TCR sequences predominated, though certain public TCRs were found in many donors. Among the CMV-associated chains, three were confirmed in vitro as specific for CMV antigens.

Notes on this clone: Its antigen is not identified.

The chain uses TRBV6-5 and TRBJ2-7, with 10 positions matching TRBD1. This TCR derives from a woman under 30 in good health and CMV-seropositive. Sequenced material: PBMCs. The DNA for the CDR3 is TGTGCCAGCAGTTATTTAGGGACAGGGGATAGCGAGCAGTACTTC. Amino acids: CASSYLGTGDSEQYF.